This T cell receptor beta chain was documented in a study of blood T cell repertoires in COVID-19. This CDR3 is built from 12 residues. Per the germline V gene, CDR1 is SNHLY and CDR2 is FYNNEI. Germline trimming cut 8 bases from V and 9 bases from J; bases unmatched to any gene: 7. The table came from immunoSEQ multiplex PCR; TCRdb's copy has only in-frame clones and leaves some out. The sample includes 240,000 or so clones, roughly 80% of them seen just once. This clone was seen only a few times. The rearrangement uses TRBV2 and TRBJ2-1; 7 bases fit TRBD2. The sequenced sample consisted of peripheral blood. The sequence was collected from a woman aged 18-29 years with acute or convalescent COVID-19. This chain's CDR3 is CASRDYLAEQFF. DNA for the CDR3: TGTGCCAGCCGGGACTACCTCGCTGAGCAGTTCTTC.